One sample yielded the 27 T cell receptor beta chains listed below, sequenced in a study of blood T cell repertoires in COVID-19. Using immunoSEQ multiplex PCR, the repertoire was profiled, and TCRdb retains in-frame clones only, with some absent. Here the sample spans around 150,000 clones, roughly 80% being singletons. The sample was peripheral blood. The receptors here all came from a woman aged 40 to 49 with COVID-19, enrolled during active disease.

The count of this clone is one. This chain uses TRBV7-6 with TRBJ2-1; TRBD2 agrees at 9 bases. The CDR3 length is 15 residues. Trimming cost V 5 bases and J 4 bases; bases outside gene matches: 6. CDR1 is SGHVS and CDR2 is FNYEAQ in the germline V gene. CDR3 nucleotide sequence: TGTGCCAGCAGCAGGCCTAGCGGGGTGTACAATGAGCAGTTCTTC. As protein: CASSRPSGVYNEQFF. Full variable domain (missing parts from reference TRBV7-6 and TRBJ2-1): GAGVSQSPRYKVTKRGQDVALRCDPISGHVSLYWYRQALGQGPEFLTYFNYEAQQDKSGLPNDRFSAERPEGSISTLTIQRTEQRDSAMYRCASSRPSGVYNEQFFGPGTRLTVL.

This rearrangement joins TRBV5-1 to TRBJ1-5; 10 bases are a match to TRBD1. Unmatched junction bases numbered 5, after V lost 4 bases and J lost 4 bases. Germline CDR1 reads SGHRS; CDR2 reads YFSETQ. This CDR3 contains 15 residues. Here the CDR3 DNA reads TGCGCCAGCAGCCCCGGACAGGGGGGGAATCAGCCCCAGCATTTT. Its protein product is CASSPGQGGNQPQHF.

This clone has just a few counts. V gene TRBV11-2 combines with J gene TRBJ2-7, with 7 bases lining up with TRBD1. CDR3 length: 16 amino acids. The J segment lost 2 bases and the V segment lost 4 bases, leaving 11 bases of the junction unmatched. The germline V gene encodes CDR1 SGHAT and CDR2 FQNNGV. Here the CDR3 reads CASSYPQGDSPYEQYF. CDR3 DNA sequence: TGTGCCAGCAGCTATCCCCAGGGGGATAGTCCCTACGAGCAGTACTTC.

This CDR3 is CASSLGAGQTAYGYTF. The CDR3 bases are TGCGCCAGCAGCCTGGGGGCGGGCCAAACCGCCTATGGCTACACCTTC. The genes are TRBV5-1 and TRBJ1-2; possibly TRBD1 for D (6 bases). Germline CDR1 and CDR2: SGHRS and YFSETQ. The V and J ends lost 4 bases and 4 bases respectively, with 20 bases between them. The CDR3 is made up of 16 amino acids.

The chain couples TRBV7-2 to TRBJ1-1, with 9 nucleotides matching TRBD1. The trim removed 0 bases at V and 7 bases at J, leaving 15 bases unmatched. The CDR3 has 18 amino acids. CDR1 and CDR2 from the germline V gene are SGHTA and FQGNSA. The CDR3, as DNA: TGTGCCAGCAGCTTAGCCGGACAGGGGTTGGGAAAAGGAGGTGAAGCTTTCTTT. It is translated as CASSLAGQGLGKGGEAFF.

The chain joins TRBV24-1 to TRBJ2-2; 13 bases line up with TRBD2. The CDR3 length is 17 residues. Germline V gene lookup returns CDR1 KGHDR and CDR2 SFDVKD. V dropped 4 bases and J dropped 4; count of bases not matched to a gene: 5. CDR3 coding DNA: TGTGCCACCAGTGACCCAACTAGCGGGAGGGGCACCGGGGAGCTGTTTTTT. Its translation: CATSDPTSGRGTGELFF.

This sequence joins TRBV28 and TRBJ2-3; D perhaps matches TRBD2 (6 bases). CDR1 MDHEN and CDR2 SYDVKM come from the germline V gene. CDR3 size: 15 residues. Trimming cost V 1 base and J 0 bases, with 8 bases left between them. In DNA, the CDR3 is TGTGCCAGCAGTTTATACGGGAGAAGCACAGATACGCAGTATTTT. This translates into CASSLYGRSTDTQYF.

This clone was recorded once. V and J are TRBV19 and TRBJ2-1; 9 nucleotides line up with TRBD2. J was trimmed by 7 bases and V by 4 bases; bases with no gene match: 8. Per the germline V gene, CDR1 is LNHDA and CDR2 is SQIVND (reference sequence). The CDR3 extends over 15 amino acids. The CDR3 sequence is CASSKVAGGLNEQFF. CDR3 DNA sequence: TGTGCCAGTAGTAAGGTGGCGGGAGGGCTTAATGAGCAGTTCTTC.

The gene calls are TRBV5-4 and TRBJ1-1, with D possibly being TRBD1 (6 bases). V lost 1 base and J 11 bases, leaving 18 bases between the germline ends. CDR3 length: 14 residues. In germline, CDR1 is SGHNT, CDR2 YYREEE (reference sequence). The CDR3 sequence: CASSLRGGVDRAFF. In DNA form, the CDR3 reads TGTGCCAGCAGCTTGAGGGGGGGGGTAGATCGGGCTTTCTTT.

This chain links TRBV29-1 with TRBJ2-7; no reliable D call. This CDR3 has 13 amino acids. Between the trimmed V and J ends, which lost 5 bases and 2 bases, there was a span of 13 bases. Germline lookup yields CDR1 SQVTM and CDR2 ANQGSEA. Here the CDR3 reads CSVTVSVTYEQYF. The CDR3 bases are TGCAGCGTTACAGTTTCCGTAACCTACGAGCAGTACTTC.

The chain links TRBV19 to TRBJ1-1, with TRBD1 matching over 9 bases. Unmatched junction bases numbered 8, after V lost 9 bases and J lost 0 bases. Germline-derived CDR1 and CDR2 are LNHDA and SQIVND (reference sequence). CDR3 length: 15 residues. In DNA, the CDR3 is TGTGCCAGGGGGGACAGGGAACCTTTGAACACTGAAGCTTTCTTT. Protein: CARGDREPLNTEAFF.

The rearrangement links TRBV6-5 to TRBJ1-1; D is unresolved. V shed 6 bases and J shed 0 bases, with 8 bases lying between them. Germline V gene sequence: CDR1 MNHEY, CDR2 SVGAGI. The CDR3 contains 13 residues. CDR3 region: CASRPGVNTEAFF. The CDR3 bases are TGTGCCAGCAGGCCCGGAGTGAACACTGAAGCTTTCTTT.

This chain uses TRBV6-5 with TRBJ2-1; D is uncertain. The CDR3 loop spans 14 amino acids. Trimming left V 6 bases short and J 0 bases short, with 9 bases between. Germline CDR1 MNHEY, CDR2 SVGAGI. CDR3 DNA sequence: TGTGCCAGCAGAAACGGTAGCTCCTACAATGAGCAGTTCTTC. Its translation: CASRNGSSYNEQFF.

This clone was observed a few times. The J gene is TRBJ1-2, the V gene TRBV11-2, with 9 nucleotides matching TRBD1. With V trimmed by 5 bases and J by 2 bases, 3 bases remained unmatched. The CDR3 totals 14 residues. Germline V lookup: CDR1 SGHAT, CDR2 FQNNGV. DNA for the CDR3: TGTGCCAGCAGCATCACAGGGGGCAACTATGGCTACACCTTC. Translating gives CASSITGGNYGYTF.

DNA of the CDR3: TGTGCCAGCAGCGTAGCTTTGGGGACTGCGTCTGAAGCTTTCTTT. Amino acids: CASSVALGTASEAFF. The rearrangement uses TRBV9 and TRBJ1-1; TRBD1 is a possible D gene (5 bases). Germline assignment: CDR1 SGDLS and CDR2 YYNGEE. Trimming left V 0 bases short and J 6 bases short, with 15 bases between. The CDR3 runs to 15 residues.

The chain recombines TRBV6-5 with TRBJ1-2; D is perhaps TRBD1 (6 bases). Trimming stripped 2 bases from V and 3 bases from J, with 7 bases between. The CDR3 is made up of 13 amino acids. CDR1 and CDR2 (germline): MNHEY, SVGAGI. The CDR3 region is CASSYGGHYGYTF. The CDR3 coding sequence is TGTGCCAGCAGTTACGGGGGCCACTATGGCTACACCTTC.

The chain links TRBV28 to TRBJ1-5; 9 bases map to TRBD1. Germline lookup yields CDR1 MDHEN and CDR2 SYDVKM. J gave up 0 bases and V 7 bases, and 7 bases lay outside the gene matches. The CDR3 spans 16 residues. The CDR3 sequence: CASIIGTGTSNQPQHF. Written as DNA, the CDR3 is TGTGCCAGCATAATCGGGACAGGGACTAGCAATCAGCCCCAGCATTTT.

The chain recombines TRBV28 with TRBJ1-1; perhaps TRBD1 as D (5 bases). CDR1 is MDHEN and CDR2 is SYDVKM in the germline V gene. The ends were cut back, 2 bases at V and 5 bases at J, with 15 bases in the middle. The CDR3 loop spans 15 amino acids. The chain's CDR3 is CASSLTAGGVTEAFF. CDR3 nucleotide sequence: TGTGCCAGCAGTTTAACGGCTGGAGGGGTTACTGAAGCTTTCTTT.

The V gene is TRBV19, the J gene TRBJ2-5; possible D gene TRBD2, 6 bases. This CDR3 region has 13 residues. V lost 3 bases and J lost 5, with 10 bases in between. The germline V gene encodes CDR1 LNHDA and CDR2 SQIVND (reference sequence). CDR3 sequence (DNA): TGTGCCAGTAGTATCGGGGGTTTTGAGACCCAGTACTTC. This gives the protein CASSIGGFETQYF.

The CDR3 DNA is TGTGCCAGCAGTTTTCCTGGCTCCCACTACAATGAGCAGTTCTTC. Amino acid sequence: CASSFPGSHYNEQFF. This chain uses TRBV28 with TRBJ2-1; D gene unclear. CDR1 MDHEN and CDR2 SYDVKM come from the germline V gene. The CDR3 is 15 amino acids. V gave up 3 bases and J gave up 3 bases, with 12 bases separating them.

CDR3 protein: CASARGGRDGYTF. CDR3 nucleotide sequence: TGTGCCAGCGCGCGAGGGGGCCGGGATGGCTACACCTTC. This rearrangement joins TRBV9 to TRBJ1-2, with 7 bases identical to TRBD1. From germline, CDR1 is SGDLS and CDR2 YYNGEE. V was pared by 7 bases and J by 6 bases, with 9 bases of the junction left unmatched. The CDR3 spans 13 residues.

This sequence joins TRBV30 and TRBJ1-1; D possibly corresponds to TRBD1 (6 bases). V was cut by 3 bases and J by 4 bases, with 12 bases left in between. There are 13 residues in the CDR3. Per germline, CDR1 GTSNPN and CDR2 SVGIG (reference sequence). CDR3: CAWSYTGLTEAFF. The CDR3 region has the DNA TGTGCCTGGAGCTATACAGGGCTCACTGAAGCTTTCTTT.

The chain recombines TRBV12-3 or TRBV12-4 with TRBJ2-5; D is undetermined. V lost 3 bases to trimming and J lost 4 bases, with 6 bases between them. The CDR3 is 12 residues long. CDR3 sequence: CASSLSSETQYF. CDR3 DNA: TGTGCCAGCAGTTTGTCCTCAGAGACCCAGTACTTC.

The V gene is TRBV30, the J gene TRBJ1-5; 7 bases are shared with TRBD1. After removal of 5 bases from V and 5 bases from J, the junction contained 6 bases not matched to a gene. The CDR3 loop spans 13 amino acids. From germline, CDR1 is GTSNPN and CDR2 SVGIG (reference sequence). The CDR3 DNA follows: TGTGCCTGGTCGCGACAGGGCGATCAGCCCCAGCATTTT. Amino acids: CAWSRQGDQPQHF.

The chain is built from TRBV27 and TRBJ1-1; 7 bases map to TRBD1. CDR1 is MNHEY, CDR2 SMNVEV, per germline (reference sequence). J was trimmed by 4 bases and V by 6 bases; bases with no gene match: 8. This CDR3 has 14 amino acids. The CDR3 reads CASRRQGKGTEAFF. CDR3 sequence (DNA): TGTGCCAGCAGGAGACAGGGCAAGGGCACTGAAGCTTTCTTT.

The chain has TRBV28 and TRBJ2-4, with TRBD1 as a possible D gene (6 bases). The CDR3 is 16 residues long. Germline assignment: CDR1 MDHEN and CDR2 SYDVKM. Trimming pared 4 bases from V and 2 bases from J, leaving 15 bases between. The CDR3 DNA is TGTGCCAGCAGTTCGAGGACAGTCGTGACCAAAAACATTCAGTACTTC. This gives the protein CASSSRTVVTKNIQYF.

The rearrangement uses TRBV18 and TRBJ2-7; a possible D gene is TRBD1 (5 bases). The CDR3 is 13 amino acids. Germline V gene sequence: CDR1 KGHSH, CDR2 LQKENI. Trimming shortened V by 1 base and J by 5 bases, and 9 bases separated the two germline ends. The CDR3 DNA sequence: TGTGCCAGCTCACCACAGGGGATACACGAGCAGTACTTC. Translation gives CASSPQGIHEQYF.